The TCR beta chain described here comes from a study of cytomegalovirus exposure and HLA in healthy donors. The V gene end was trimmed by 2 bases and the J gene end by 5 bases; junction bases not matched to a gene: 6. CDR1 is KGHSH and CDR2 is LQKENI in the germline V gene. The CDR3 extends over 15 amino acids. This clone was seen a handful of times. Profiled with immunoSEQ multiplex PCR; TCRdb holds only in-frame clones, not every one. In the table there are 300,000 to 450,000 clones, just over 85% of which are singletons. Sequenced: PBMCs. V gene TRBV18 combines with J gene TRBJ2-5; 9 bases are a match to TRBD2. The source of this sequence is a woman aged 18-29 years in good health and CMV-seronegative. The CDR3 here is CASSPTPSGAETQYF. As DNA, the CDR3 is TGTGCCAGCTCACCAACCCCTAGCGGGGCGGAGACCCAGTACTTC.